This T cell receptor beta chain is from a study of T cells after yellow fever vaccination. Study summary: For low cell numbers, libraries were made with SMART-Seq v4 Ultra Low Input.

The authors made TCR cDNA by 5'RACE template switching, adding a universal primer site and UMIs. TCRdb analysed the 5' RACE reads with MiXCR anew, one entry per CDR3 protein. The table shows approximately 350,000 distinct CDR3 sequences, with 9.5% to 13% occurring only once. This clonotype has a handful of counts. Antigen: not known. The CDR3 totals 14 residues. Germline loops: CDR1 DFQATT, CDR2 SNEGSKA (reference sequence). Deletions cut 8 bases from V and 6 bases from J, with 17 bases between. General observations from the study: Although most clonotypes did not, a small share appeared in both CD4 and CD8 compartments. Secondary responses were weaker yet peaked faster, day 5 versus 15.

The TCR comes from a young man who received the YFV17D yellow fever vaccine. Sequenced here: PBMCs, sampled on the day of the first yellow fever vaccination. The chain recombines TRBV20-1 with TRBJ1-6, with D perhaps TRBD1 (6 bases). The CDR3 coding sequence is TGCAGTCCTCAACAGGGACGGGGTAATTCACCCCTCCACTTT. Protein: CSPQQGRGNSPLHF.